These 17 T cell receptor beta chains share one sample of origin, sequenced in a study of T cell clones after liver transplantation. TCRdb keeps only in-frame clones here, not all; method: immunoSEQ multiplex PCR. The sample consists of around 43,000 clones, around 83% of them appearing once. The source was CD4+ T cells from blood, collected 24 months after liver transplant. These receptors were collected from a human patient who received a liver transplant. Part of the T cells may come from the graft donor.

This sequence joins TRBV5-1 and TRBJ2-1; 9 positions match TRBD2. CDR1 is SGHRS and CDR2 is YFSETQ in the germline V gene. The CDR3 extends over 13 amino acids. V was pared by 7 bases and J by 4 bases, with 3 bases of the junction left unmatched. The CDR3 reads CASRRGGYNEQFF. CDR3 bases: TGCGCCAGCCGGCGGGGGGGTTACAATGAGCAGTTCTTC.

The gene calls are TRBV19 and TRBJ2-5; D might be TRBD1 (7 bases). The CDR3 spans 12 residues. Germline values: CDR1 LNHDA, CDR2 SQIVND (reference sequence). V lost 7 bases to trimming and J lost 5 bases, with 11 bases between them. Written as DNA, the CDR3 is TGTGCCAGTAATGGAGGGGGCGAGACCCAGTACTTC. This gives the protein CASNGGGETQYF. Filled out from reference TRBV19 and TRBJ2-5, the complete variable domain reads DGGITQSPKYLFRKEGQNVTLSCEQNLNHDAMYWYRQDPGQGLRLIYYSQIVNDFQKGDIAEGYSVSREKKESFPLTVTSAQKNPTAFYLCASNGGGETQYFGPGTRLLVL.

Only one count was recorded for this clone. J is TRBJ2-1 and V is TRBV25-1, with 9 positions matching TRBD1. The germline V gene encodes CDR1 MGHDK and CDR2 SYGVNS. V shed 8 bases, J shed 1 base, and the junction held 3 bases outside the gene matches. The CDR3 spans 14 residues. The CDR3 bases are TGTGCCAGCCTGGGACAGGGTTCCTACAATGAGCAGTTCTTC. Translating gives CASLGQGSYNEQFF. The variable domain in full, completed from reference TRBV25-1 and TRBJ2-1, reads EADIYQTPRYLVIGTGKKITLECSQTMGHDKMYWYQQDPGMELHLIHYSYGVNSTEKGDLSSESTVSRIRTEHFPLTLESARPSHTSQYLCASLGQGSYNEQFFGPGTRLTVL.

On this clone itself: The germline gene is not matched at one end of the junction; a read error may be the cause. The chain joins TRBV6-5 to TRBJ2-3; D perhaps matches TRBD2 (6 bases). CDR1 is MNHEY, CDR2 SVGAGI, per germline. The CDR3 consists of 14 residues. The CDR3, as DNA: TGTGCCAGCACTTACGGGCGGGGAGCAGATACGCAGTATTTT. Its translation: CASTYGRGADTQYF.

This rearrangement joins TRBV7-2 to TRBJ2-5, with 7 bases lining up with TRBD2. After removal of 5 bases from V and 1 base from J, the junction contained 4 bases not matched to a gene. The CDR3 is 14 residues long. Germline assignment: CDR1 SGHTA and CDR2 FQGNSA. The chain's CDR3 is CASSLSSGQETQYF. The CDR3 region has the DNA TGTGCCAGCAGCCTCTCTAGCGGCCAAGAGACCCAGTACTTC.

The J gene is TRBJ2-7, the V gene TRBV29-1, with D perhaps matching TRBD1 (7 bases). Germline CDR1 SQVTM, CDR2 ANQGSEA. V lost 4 bases and J 8 bases, leaving 18 bases between the germline ends. The length of the CDR3 is 13 residues. CDR3 amino acids: CSVVSQGGNQQYF. The CDR3 DNA reads as TGCAGCGTTGTTTCGCAGGGGGGTAACCAGCAGTACTTC.

A single count supports this clone. The V call is TRBV6-6, the J call TRBJ1-4; D unclear. The CDR3 is made up of 15 amino acids. V lost 7 bases, J lost 5 bases, and 17 bases lay in between. Per germline, CDR1 MNHNY and CDR2 SVGAGI (reference sequence). CDR3: CASTERFGVNEKLFF. Written as DNA, the CDR3 is TGTGCCAGCACCGAACGATTCGGGGTGAATGAAAAACTGTTTTTT.

This clone was detected a few times. The chain recombines TRBV9 with TRBJ2-3; D could derive from TRBD1 or TRBD2 (6 bases each). CDR1 is SGDLS, CDR2 YYNGEE, per germline. This CDR3 is built from 16 residues. V was shortened by 0 bases and J by 1 base, with 12 bases between the two germline ends. CDR3 protein: CASSVANGGRTDTQYF. The CDR3 DNA reads as TGTGCCAGCAGCGTAGCTAATGGGGGGCGCACAGATACGCAGTATTTT.

The chain links TRBV28 to TRBJ2-7, with TRBD1 matching over 9 bases. V lost 5 bases, J lost 2 bases, and 4 bases stayed unmatched. Germline-derived CDR1 and CDR2 are MDHEN and SYDVKM. The CDR3 sequence is 14 residues long. The CDR3 DNA is TGTGCCAGCAGTCGGACAGGGGACCCCTACGAGCAGTACTTC. This encodes CASSRTGDPYEQYF.

This clone was picked up a small number of times. This chain links TRBV4-2 with TRBJ1-6, with TRBD1 matching 7 bases. The CDR3 loop spans 15 amino acids. The germline gives CDR1 LGHNA, CDR2 YNFKEQ. Trimming at V came to 3 bases and at J to 2 bases, leaving 1 base not matched to a gene. This CDR3 reads CASSQDRTYNSPLHF. The CDR3 DNA reads as TGTGCCAGCAGCCAGGACAGGACCTATAATTCACCCCTCCACTTT.

This chain links TRBV7-2 with TRBJ1-5, with D possibly TRBD1 on 5 matching bases. Germline CDR1 and CDR2: SGHTA and FQGNSA. Trimming shortened V by 0 bases and J by 12 bases, and 12 bases separated the two germline ends. The CDR3 is made up of 13 amino acids. The CDR3 region is CASSLATAGLQHF. The CDR3 DNA sequence: TGTGCCAGCAGCTTAGCGACGGCAGGGCTCCAGCATTTT. Based on the CDR3 plus reference TRBV7-2 and TRBJ1-5, the full variable domain is GAGVSQSPSNKVTEKGKDVELRCDPISGHTALYWYRQSLGQGLEFLIYFQGNSAPDKSGLPSDRFSAERTGGSVSTLTIQRTQQEDSAVYLCASSLATAGLQHFGDGTRLSIL.

The rearrangement joins TRBV11-3 to TRBJ2-2; 8 nucleotides align to TRBD1. V shed 0 bases and J 0 bases; nucleotides not matched to a gene: 6. Germline values: CDR1 SGHNT, CDR2 YENEEA. The CDR3 runs to 18 residues. The CDR3 DNA sequence: TGTGCCAGCAGCTTAGACCGGACAGGGAGAGCGAACACCGGGGAGCTGTTTTTT. Amino acids: CASSLDRTGRANTGELFF.

The rearrangement links TRBV13 to TRBJ2-3, with D possibly matching TRBD2 (6 bases). V lost 1 base, J lost 3 bases, and 14 bases lay in between. There are 16 residues in the CDR3. Germline lookup yields CDR1 PRHDT and CDR2 FYEKMQ (reference sequence). The chain's CDR3 is CASSLVLTGVTDTQYF. The CDR3, as DNA: TGTGCCAGCAGCTTAGTACTGACGGGGGTTACAGATACGCAGTATTTT.

This clone was observed a single time. The V and J genes are TRBV6-5 and TRBJ1-1; no clear D gene. The CDR3 spans 12 residues. CDR1 and CDR2 (germline): MNHEY, SVGAGI. V gave up 6 bases and J gave up 4 bases, with 9 bases separating them. The CDR3, as DNA: TGTGCCAGCAGGAGGACCGGCACTGAAGCTTTCTTT. It yields the protein CASRRTGTEAFF.

This clone was counted a few times. This chain connects TRBV5-5 to TRBJ2-7; TRBD1 is a possible D gene (6 bases). CDR3 length: 13 amino acids. Trimming left V 4 bases short and J 3 bases short, with 11 bases between. Germline V CDR1 and CDR2: SGHKS, YYEKEE (reference sequence). CDR3 sequence (DNA): TGTGCCAGCAGCCCCCACAGGGACTACGAGCAGTACTTC. It specifies CASSPHRDYEQYF.

The V call is TRBV19, the J call TRBJ2-3; a weak D match, TRBD2 (6 bases). Trimming cost V 6 bases and J 2 bases, with 15 bases left between them. Germline assignment: CDR1 LNHDA and CDR2 SQIVND (reference sequence). This CDR3 is 15 amino acids long. The CDR3 bases are TGTGCCAGTAGACCCGGGACTCGTCTCACAGATACGCAGTATTTT. Residues: CASRPGTRLTDTQYF.

This sequence joins TRBV5-1 and TRBJ2-2; 7 nucleotides match TRBD2. With V trimmed by 2 bases and J by 2 bases, 6 bases remained unmatched. Germline V CDR1 and CDR2: SGHRS, YFSETQ. The CDR3 covers 16 residues. CDR3 sequence reads: CASSFSPGLNTGELFF. CDR3 nucleotides: TGCGCCAGCAGCTTTAGTCCGGGACTAAACACCGGGGAGCTGTTTTTT. The full variable domain, with the rest looked up from reference TRBV5-1 and TRBJ2-2, is KAGVTQTPRYLIKTRGQQVTLSCSPISGHRSVSWYQQTPGQGLQFLFEYFSETQRNKGNFPGRFSGRQFSNSRSEMNVSTLELGDSALYLCASSFSPGLNTGELFFGEGSRLTVL.